The 5 T cell receptor beta chains below come from one sample, sequenced in a study of CD8+ T cells in alopecia areata (dated by TCRdb to 2017 to 2018). Cells from mouse cutaneous lymph nodes were pooled, stained for CD4, CD8alpha, NKG2D, NKG2ACE and other markers, and then sorted on a BD Influx. Libraries were prepared through the immunoSEQ multiplex PCR assay. For TCR sequencing, RNA was extracted from every sample and reverse transcribed into cDNA to serve as template. TCRdb took over this immuneACCESS table, retaining in-frame rearrangements with V and J assigned. Such tables are incomplete; in checked studies, under half of the missing clones stem from an unresolved V gene, and the remainder is unexplained. This sample shows about 270,000 clones, and none of them turns up only once. In total, the top ten clones hold approximately 1.2% of the sample. The sequenced material came from CD4+ T cells sorted from a lymph node. These receptors all stem from a C3H/HeJ mouse with alopecia areata. Mice belonging to this strain carry MHC haplotype H2-k.

This clone has more than one count but fewer than ten. Genes and germline come from the mouse. The CDR3 goes on 4 residues after the read ends, and that part is filled in from the germline J gene. At the DNA level, this CDR3 is encoded by other sequences in the same sample as well. The rearrangement joins TRBV5 to TRBJ2-1, with 7 bases that match TRBD1. V was pared by 4 bases and J by 1 base, with 4 bases of the junction left unmatched. This CDR3 has 15 residues. Germline loops: CDR1 LGHNA, CDR2 YNLKQL (reference sequence). The part of the CDR3 DNA that was read is TGTGCCAGCAGCCCCCCGACAGGGAACTATGCT. It yields the protein CASSPPTGNYA. From start to end, the CDR3 is CASSPPTGNYAEQFF.

This clone was detected a few times. Gene names and germline refer to mouse. The read finishes 3 residues shy of the CDR3 end, and the germline J gene is used to complete it. The chain has TRBV13-2 and TRBJ1-6; D gene uncertain. TRBJ1-6 is placed among ORFs of uncertain function. V was cut by 0 bases and J by 1 base, with 5 bases left in between. This CDR3 comprises 15 residues. The germline V gene has CDR1 NNHNN and CDR2 SYGAGS (reference sequence). The part of the CDR3 DNA that was read is TGTGCCAGCGGTGATGACAGATCCTATAATTCGCCC. Its translation is CASGDDRSYNSP. The CDR3 in its entirety is CASGDDRSYNSPLYF.

This clone appeared a few times. Gene names are mouse gene names. The observed sequence ends 3 residues before the CDR3 terminus, with the missing tail filled in from the germline J gene. The V and J genes are TRBV1 and TRBJ1-6, with a tentative D call TRBD1 (6 bases). TRBJ1-6 is an open reading frame whose function is uncertain. Germline CDR1 is NSQYPW and CDR2 is LRSPGD (reference sequence). This CDR3 region has 15 residues. Trimming removed 0 bases at V and 6 bases at J, with 9 bases between. CDR3 loop: CTCSADGTINSPLYF. Incomplete CDR3 DNA: TGCACCTGCAGTGCAGACGGGACAATTAATTCGCCC.

This clone was counted a few times. Germline and genes here are mouse. The read terminates 4 residues before the CDR3 end, so the remaining end is supplied by the germline J gene. The chain carries TRBV19 and TRBJ2-2, with D unclear. The V end lost 1 base, the J end lost 0 bases, and 7 bases lay between the germline ends. The CDR3 runs to 15 residues. CDR1 and CDR2 (germline): FNHDT, SITEND (reference sequence). The covered CDR3 bases are TGTGCCAGCAGTATACAGGCCCCAAACACCGGG. Translating gives CASSIQAPNTG. The entire CDR3 protein is CASSIQAPNTGQLYF.

This clone showed up just a few times. The junction and the germline gene differ at one end; a read error may be behind it. The germline and genes are mouse ones. The read ends 4 residues shy of where the CDR3 ends; the end is completed using the germline J gene. This chain connects TRBV17 to TRBJ1-2, with D maybe TRBD1 (5 bases). The germline CDR1 and CDR2 sequences are MNHDT and YYDKIL. This CDR3 is built from 15 residues. The CDR3 loop reads CTSSRPQGSNSDYTF. The sequenced CDR3 bases are TGTACTAGCAGTAGACCGCAGGGCTCAAACTCC.